These 26 T cell receptor beta chains were sequenced from one sample in a study of blood T cell repertoires in COVID-19. Clones were read by immunoSEQ multiplex PCR, and TCRdb kept only the in-frame ones, dropping some. The sample has approximately 130,000 clones, approximately 87% seen once. Sequenced material: peripheral blood. The receptors shown here come from a middle-aged man with active COVID-19.

The rearrangement joins TRBV27 to TRBJ1-2; unclear D gene. Germline V gene data show CDR1 as MNHEY and CDR2 as SMNVEV (reference sequence). The V end lost 2 bases, the J end lost 3 bases, and 10 bases lay between the germline ends. The CDR3 contains 14 residues. The CDR3 region is CASSLREGDYGYTF. DNA of the CDR3: TGTGCCAGCAGTTTAAGGGAGGGTGACTATGGCTACACCTTC.

Here the CDR3 DNA reads TGTGCCAGCAGCTTAAACCACAAAAACTACGAGCAGTACTTC. This translates into CASSLNHKNYEQYF. This chain connects TRBV11-2 to TRBJ2-7; D is ambiguous. CDR1 SGHAT and CDR2 FQNNGV come from the germline V gene. The CDR3 loop spans 14 amino acids. V lost 2 bases to trimming and J lost 3 bases, with 11 bases between them.

V usage is TRBV7-2 and J usage is TRBJ2-2; the match to TRBD1 covers 9 bases. This CDR3 region has 15 residues. Germline-derived CDR1 and CDR2 are SGHTA and FQGNSA. Losses at the gene ends were 1 base for V and 10 bases for J; bases not matched to a gene: 7. CDR3 sequence: CASSLGDRESMELFF. The CDR3 bases are TGTGCCAGCAGCTTAGGGGACAGGGAGTCGATGGAGCTGTTTTTT.

The chain is built from TRBV30 and TRBJ1-4, with no clear D. V was cut by 3 bases and J by 6 bases, with 11 bases left in between. The CDR3 is 13 residues long. The germline V gene encodes CDR1 GTSNPN and CDR2 SVGIG (reference sequence). Here the CDR3 reads CAWSDGVYEKLFF. CDR3 DNA: TGTGCCTGGAGCGATGGAGTTTATGAAAAACTGTTTTTT. The full variable domain, with the rest looked up from reference TRBV30 and TRBJ1-4, is SQTIHQWPATLVQPVGSPLSLECTVEGTSNPNLYWYRQAAGRGLQLLFYSVGIGQISSEVPQNLSASRPQDRQFILSSKKLLLSDSGFYLCAWSDGVYEKLFFGSGTQLSVL.

This clone has just a few counts. The CDR3 nucleotides read TGTGCCAGCAGGTTTGGCTCCACCGGGGAGCTGTTTTTT. Amino acid sequence: CASRFGSTGELFF. V gene TRBV9 combines with J gene TRBJ2-2; unclear D gene. Germline V gene sequence: CDR1 SGDLS, CDR2 YYNGEE. The length of the CDR3 is 13 residues. Trimming cost V 5 bases and J 4 bases, with 9 bases left between them.

This clone occurred a few times. The chain couples TRBV28 to TRBJ1-5; D remains ambiguous. This CDR3 is 13 amino acids long. In germline, CDR1 is MDHEN, CDR2 SYDVKM. Trimming removed 6 bases from V and 7 bases from J, with 13 bases in between. CDR3 bases: TGTGCCAGCAGCCCTGGACCGGGACAGCCCCAGCATTTT. This codes for CASSPGPGQPQHF.

V and J are TRBV20-1 and TRBJ1-2; TRBD1 agrees at 9 bases. The junction had 11 bases not matched to a gene; V was cut back by 3 bases and J by 0 bases. CDR3 length: 17 residues. Germline-derived CDR1 and CDR2 are DFQATT and SNEGSKA (reference sequence). The CDR3 spells CSASPGTGFGANYGYTF. CDR3 nucleotides: TGCAGTGCTAGTCCCGGGACAGGGTTTGGAGCTAACTATGGCTACACCTTC.

The CDR3: CASSLDREGYTIYF. DNA for the CDR3: TGTGCCAGCAGTCTGGACAGGGAAGGGTACACCATATATTTT. The chain combines TRBV3-1 (or the pseudogene TRBV3-2) with TRBJ1-3; 8 bases are a match to TRBD1. Germline V gives CDR1 LGHDT, CDR2 YNNKEL (reference sequence). The ends lost 6 bases at V and 8 bases at J; junction bases unmatched: 9. The CDR3 totals 14 residues.

V and J are TRBV30 and TRBJ1-5; D gene unclear. CDR1 and CDR2 from the germline V gene are GTSNPN and SVGIG (reference sequence). The ends were cut back, 1 base at V and 5 bases at J, with 9 bases in the middle. The CDR3 length is 13 residues. The chain's CDR3 is CAWSGRRDQPQHF. CDR3 in DNA: TGTGCCTGGAGTGGGCGGCGGGATCAGCCCCAGCATTTT.

This sequence joins TRBV25-1 and TRBJ2-3; 7 positions match TRBD2. Germline V CDR1 and CDR2: MGHDK, SYGVNS. The CDR3 loop spans 15 amino acids. Germline trimming cut 8 bases from V and 3 bases from J; bases unmatched to any gene: 11. Written as DNA, the CDR3 is TGTGCCAGCGGCCCAGGTGGGGAGGGGACAGATACGCAGTATTTT. It codes for CASGPGGEGTDTQYF.

This clone was found once. The chain has TRBV5-5 and TRBJ1-6; D is perhaps TRBD1 (5 bases). The V gene's germline CDR1 is SGHKS and CDR2 YYEKEE (reference sequence). CDR3 length equals 13 residues. Trimming pared 3 bases from V and 10 bases from J, leaving 11 bases between. CDR3 sequence reads: CASSWGGRSPLHF. DNA of the CDR3: TGTGCCAGCAGCTGGGGCGGGAGATCACCCCTCCACTTT.

The chain couples TRBV30 to TRBJ1-5, with a possible D match to TRBD1 (6 bases). Germline values: CDR1 GTSNPN, CDR2 SVGIG (reference sequence). The CDR3 has 14 residues. Trimming removed 1 base from V and 7 bases from J, with 14 bases in between. DNA of the CDR3: TGTGCCTGGAGTGGAAAACAGGGTCGGCAGCCCCAGCATTTT. The encoded protein is CAWSGKQGRQPQHF.

In DNA form, the CDR3 reads TGTGCCAGCAGCTCTTATGGGCCCCAGGAAAAACTGTTTTTT. The encoded protein is CASSSYGPQEKLFF. The V call is TRBV7-2, the J call TRBJ1-4; D remains unclear. The germline V gene has CDR1 SGHTA and CDR2 FQGNSA. The CDR3 length is 14 residues. V lost 4 bases, J lost 8 bases, and 14 bases lay in between.

The V gene is TRBV11-2, the J gene TRBJ2-1; 8 nucleotides line up with TRBD1. With V trimmed by 5 bases and J by 3 bases, 0 bases remained unmatched. CDR1 and CDR2 from the germline V gene are SGHAT and FQNNGV. The CDR3 covers 13 residues. The CDR3 reads CASSGQGYNEQFF. The CDR3 coding sequence is TGTGCCAGCAGCGGACAGGGCTACAATGAGCAGTTCTTC. Full variable domain (remainder filled in from reference TRBV11-2 and TRBJ2-1): EAGVAQSPRYKIIEKRQSVAFWCNPISGHATLYWYQQILGQGPKLLIQFQNNGVVDDSQLPKDRFSAERLKGVDSTLKIQPAKLEDSAVYLCASSGQGYNEQFFGPGTRLTVL.

The chain carries TRBV6-5 and TRBJ1-5, with TRBD1 matching 8 bases. J was trimmed by 1 base and V by 4 bases; bases with no gene match: 6. Germline lookup yields CDR1 MNHEY and CDR2 SVGAGI. This CDR3 has 16 residues. The CDR3 region is CASSSHRGGSNQPQHF. Here the CDR3 DNA reads TGTGCCAGCAGTTCCCACAGGGGGGGAAGCAATCAGCCCCAGCATTTT.

This clone was counted a few times. J is TRBJ2-1 and V is TRBV29-1; 8 bases agree with TRBD1. The CDR3 spans 15 residues. The J segment lost 3 bases and the V segment lost 1 base, leaving 5 bases of the junction unmatched. Germline V gene data show CDR1 as SQVTM and CDR2 as ANQGSEA. CDR3 loop: CSVEGQGRNYNEQFF. The CDR3 DNA is TGCAGCGTTGAAGGACAGGGGAGGAACTACAATGAGCAGTTCTTC.

This clone was seen a few times. The chain uses TRBV20-1 and TRBJ2-7; D is unresolved. Between the trimmed V and J ends, which lost 0 bases and 4 bases, there was a span of 4 bases. Germline loops: CDR1 DFQATT, CDR2 SNEGSKA (reference sequence). This CDR3 contains 11 residues. CDR3 coding DNA: TGCAGTGCTAGAGAGTCGTACGAGCAGTACTTC. As protein: CSARESYEQYF.

The chain is built from TRBV5-4 and TRBJ2-7; tentative D call: TRBD2 (6 bases). The germline V gene has CDR1 SGHNT and CDR2 YYREEE (reference sequence). With 3 bases removed from V and 1 base from J, the gap between germline ends came to 11 bases. This CDR3 spans 14 amino acids. The CDR3 region has the DNA TGTGCCAGCAGCTCGGACGGGGGATCCTACGAGCAGTACTTC. Translated, it gives CASSSDGGSYEQYF.

V is TRBV12-5 and J is TRBJ1-3; no clear D gene. Germline loops: CDR1 LGHNT, CDR2 FRNRAP. V was pared by 0 bases and J by 0 bases, with 6 bases between. This CDR3 contains 15 residues. The CDR3 reads CASGLVPVSGNTIYF. The CDR3 DNA is TGTGCTAGTGGTTTGGTACCAGTCTCTGGAAACACCATATATTTT.

This chain uses TRBV5-5 with TRBJ1-5; maybe TRBD1 (5 bases). From germline, CDR1 is SGHKS and CDR2 YYEKEE (reference sequence). Trimming cost V 0 bases and J 7 bases, with 14 bases left between them. This CDR3 is built from 15 residues. The CDR3 coding sequence is TGTGCCAGCAGCTTGGAGGTGGGCAGGGCCCAGCCCCAGCATTTT. Translation gives CASSLEVGRAQPQHF.

The chain couples TRBV3-1 (or the pseudogene TRBV3-2) to TRBJ2-7; 8 bases fit TRBD1. The V gene end was trimmed by 2 bases and the J gene end by 6 bases; junction bases not matched to a gene: 6. The CDR3 is 14 residues long. Per germline, CDR1 LGHDT and CDR2 YNNKEL (reference sequence). This CDR3 is CASSQSIGQGEQYF. The CDR3 nucleotides are TGTGCCAGCAGCCAATCGATCGGACAGGGCGAGCAGTACTTC.

The chain uses TRBV18 and TRBJ2-2; the D gene is possibly TRBD1 (6 bases). Trimming cost V 5 bases and J 4 bases, with 17 bases left between them. The germline V gene has CDR1 KGHSH and CDR2 LQKENI. The CDR3 totals 16 residues. The CDR3 sequence: CASSGNRAKSTGELFF. The CDR3 coding sequence is TGTGCCAGCTCAGGAAACAGGGCAAAGAGCACCGGGGAGCTGTTTTTT.

The chain combines TRBV19 with TRBJ2-3, with 10 bases matching TRBD2. V lost 2 bases to trimming and J lost 2 bases; unmatched junction nucleotides: 4. The CDR3 has 16 amino acids. Germline CDR1 is LNHDA and CDR2 is SQIVND (reference sequence). The CDR3 region is CASSIQLAGHTDTQYF. DNA of the CDR3: TGTGCCAGTAGTATACAACTAGCGGGACACACAGATACGCAGTATTTT.

V gene TRBV7-2 combines with J gene TRBJ2-5; maybe TRBD2 (7 bases). The CDR3 extends over 14 amino acids. Germline V gene sequence: CDR1 SGHTA, CDR2 FQGNSA. Trimming took 2 bases from V and 4 from J, leaving 11 bases between them. Written as DNA, the CDR3 is TGTGCCAGCAGCTTACGCGGGGGCGCAGAGACCCAGTACTTC. It codes for CASSLRGGAETQYF.

The chain uses TRBV9 and TRBJ1-2; a possible D gene is TRBD1 (5 bases). V was clipped by 3 bases and J by 8 bases, with 14 bases between them. From germline, CDR1 is SGDLS and CDR2 YYNGEE. This CDR3 is built from 13 residues. The CDR3 bases are TGTGCCAGCAGCGCCGATGGGGCTCGCGGCTACACCTTC. As protein: CASSADGARGYTF.

This clone appeared a single time. CDR3 DNA: TGTGCCAGCAGCTTAGTAACAGGGTTCGGACAGCCCCAGCATTTT. Its translation is CASSLVTGFGQPQHF. The chain recombines TRBV11-2 with TRBJ1-5; D is perhaps TRBD1 (6 bases). Germline lookup yields CDR1 SGHAT and CDR2 FQNNGV. The CDR3 is 15 residues long. The germline V and J ends were trimmed by 1 base and 7 bases, with 14 bases remaining between them.